The 28 T cell receptor beta chains listed next were all sequenced from one sample in a study of TIL therapy for anti-PD-1-resistant metastatic lung cancer. This sample's time point: pre-treatment sample, taken before nivolumab and TIL therapy. The libraries were made with immunoSEQ v3. Profiled with immunoSEQ multiplex PCR; TCRdb holds only in-frame clones, not every one. Of more than 20,000 clones in the sample, 78% were seen once. The sample in question was blood, obtained at baseline. The receptors were sampled from a person between 25 and 79 years old with non-small cell lung cancer.

The genes are TRBV7-5 and TRBJ1-4; the table gives TRBD1 as D, unverified against the DNA. TRBV7-5 is flagged as a pseudogene. This CDR3 is 17 amino acids long. Here the CDR3 reads CARSLFRTGRANEKLFF. The DNA for the CDR3 is TGTGCCAGAAGCTTATTCCGGACAGGGCGGGCTAATGAAAAACTGTTTTTT.

This chain links TRBV29-1 with TRBJ2-7, with 9 positions matching TRBD1. V lost 6 bases, J lost 0 bases, and 3 bases stayed unmatched. The CDR3 spans 13 residues. Per germline, CDR1 SQVTM and CDR2 ANQGSEA. Here the CDR3 DNA reads TGCAGCGTCGGACAGGGGTTCTCCTACGAGCAGTACTTC. Translation gives CSVGQGFSYEQYF.

This clone was seen a few times. The chain couples TRBV7-3 to TRBJ2-5; no firm D call. CDR1 and CDR2 from the germline V gene are SGHTA and FQGTGA. The ends were cut back, 5 bases at V and 5 bases at J, with 12 bases in the middle. The CDR3 spans 13 residues. CDR3: CASSLRRAETQYF. In DNA form, the CDR3 reads TGTGCCAGCAGCCTTAGACGGGCGGAGACCCAGTACTTC.

This chain connects TRBV29-1 to TRBJ1-2; 10 bases are shared with TRBD1. V shed 6 bases and J 7 bases; nucleotides not matched to a gene: 8. The CDR3 has 13 residues. CDR1 is SQVTM, CDR2 ANQGSEA, per germline. The DNA for the CDR3 is TGCAGCGTAGCGGACAGGGGGAAGAGTGGCTACACCTTC. Residues: CSVADRGKSGYTF. The entire variable domain, with the rest obtained from reference TRBV29-1 and TRBJ1-2, is as follows: SAVISQKPSRDICQRGTSLTIQCQVDSQVTMMFWYRQQPGQSLTLIATANQGSEATYESGFVIDKFPISRPNLTFSTLTVSNMSPEDSSIYLCSVADRGKSGYTFGSGTRLTVV.

The V and J genes are TRBV27 and TRBJ2-1, with TRBD1 identical over 7 bases. After removal of 3 bases from V and 9 bases from J, the junction contained 11 bases not matched to a gene. Germline V gives CDR1 MNHEY, CDR2 SMNVEV (reference sequence). The CDR3 extends over 15 amino acids. The CDR3, as DNA: TGTGCCAGCAGTTTGGAGACAGGGTATGGAGCTGAGCAGTTCTTC. Its translation: CASSLETGYGAEQFF.

The V call is TRBV9, the J call TRBJ1-2; possibly TRBD1 for D (5 bases). This CDR3 contains 15 residues. From germline, CDR1 is SGDLS and CDR2 YYNGEE. Trimming left V 4 bases short and J 5 bases short, with 18 bases between. For the CDR3, the DNA is TGTGCCAGCAGCCCCTATACGAACAGGCGATATGGCTACACCTTC. It yields the protein CASSPYTNRRYGYTF.

The rearrangement links TRBV15 to TRBJ1-1, with D maybe TRBD1 (5 bases). V lost 1 base and J lost 3, with 9 bases in between. CDR1 and CDR2 (germline): LNHNV, YYDKDF (reference sequence). The CDR3 has 14 amino acids. The CDR3 spells CATSRGRGDTEAFF. The CDR3 coding sequence is TGTGCCACCAGCAGAGGGCGAGGGGACACTGAAGCTTTCTTT.

This CDR3 reads CASSLEGSSWGGNTIYF. DNA of the CDR3: TGTGCCAGCAGCTTAGAGGGCAGCAGCTGGGGTGGAAACACCATATATTTT. The chain joins TRBV7-8 to TRBJ1-3; no firm D call. Germline V gene lookup returns CDR1 SGHVS and CDR2 FQNEAQ. This CDR3 is 17 amino acids long. The V gene lost 1 base and the J gene lost 3 bases, with 16 bases spanning the gap.

The chain combines TRBV7-2 with TRBJ1-1; no clear D. Trimming pared 4 bases from V and 5 bases from J, leaving 11 bases between. Germline V gene data show CDR1 as SGHTA and CDR2 as FQGNSA. The CDR3 runs 13 residues. CDR3 loop: CASSSFGVTEAFF. Here the CDR3 DNA reads TGTGCCAGCAGCTCCTTCGGGGTGACTGAAGCTTTCTTT.

This clone was found a few times. The sample has other DNA sequences that encode this CDR3 too. CDR3 nucleotides: TGTGCCAGCAGGGATAAAGCGGGTTCCCCCTACGAGCAGTACTTC. Amino acids: CASRDKAGSPYEQYF. The rearrangement joins TRBV6-6 to TRBJ2-7; weak D call: TRBD2 (6 bases). Germline assignment: CDR1 MNHNY and CDR2 SVGAGI (reference sequence). CDR3 length equals 15 residues. V lost 6 bases and J 2 bases, leaving 17 bases between the germline ends.

The rearrangement uses TRBV11-2 and TRBJ1-2, with D possibly TRBD1 on 6 matching bases. The CDR3 runs to 15 residues. V was shortened by 4 bases and J by 4 bases, with 16 bases between the two germline ends. Germline V gene data show CDR1 as SGHAT and CDR2 as FQNNGV. CDR3 protein: CASSSSRDNVYGYTF. CDR3 in DNA: TGTGCCAGCAGCTCCTCACGGGACAATGTCTATGGCTACACCTTC.

The rearrangement links TRBV2 to TRBJ2-5; D not resolved. V gave up 2 bases and J gave up 1 base, with 8 bases separating them. CDR1 and CDR2 (germline): SNHLY, FYNNEI. CDR3 length: 14 amino acids. CDR3 loop: CASSEMAFQETQYF. The DNA of the CDR3 is TGTGCCAGCAGTGAAATGGCATTCCAAGAGACCCAGTACTTC.

V and J are TRBV9 and TRBJ1-2, with 7 bases fitting TRBD1. The CDR3 is made up of 14 amino acids. The ends lost 4 bases at V and 9 bases at J; junction bases unmatched: 12. Germline CDR1 and CDR2: SGDLS and YYNGEE. The CDR3 loop reads CASSLNDRVASYTF. The CDR3 coding sequence is TGTGCCAGCAGCCTCAACGACAGGGTGGCAAGCTACACCTTC.

The V and J genes are TRBV7-2 and TRBJ2-3; D not resolved. This CDR3 spans 12 amino acids. The germline V gene encodes CDR1 SGHTA and CDR2 FQGNSA. Trimming shortened V by 5 bases and J by 4 bases, and 7 bases separated the two germline ends. CDR3 nucleotides: TGTGCCAGCAGCCCGACCGCAGATACGCAGTATTTT. Translating gives CASSPTADTQYF.

This clone was seen once. The rearrangement joins TRBV11-2 to TRBJ1-6; maybe TRBD1 (6 bases). CDR1 and CDR2 from the germline V gene are SGHAT and FQNNGV. The CDR3 contains 14 residues. The V end was cut by 4 bases, the J end by 5 bases, with 9 bases between. The CDR3 nucleotides are TGTGCCAGCAGCTCCGACAGGAATAATTCACCCCTCCACTTT. Residues: CASSSDRNNSPLHF.

About this clone itself: One junction end does not reproduce the germline sequence, and a read error may be involved. The chain recombines TRBV7-7 with TRBJ2-1; the match to TRBD1 covers 7 bases. CDR3 length equals 13 residues. From germline, CDR1 is SSHAT and CDR2 FNYEAQ (reference sequence). CDR3 protein: CASSSGTDNEQFF. The DNA for the CDR3 is TGTGCTAGCAGCTCCGGGACAGACAATGAGCAGTTCTTC.

J is TRBJ2-7 and V is TRBV27; D assignment may be TRBD1 or TRBD2 (5 bases each). Germline values: CDR1 MNHEY, CDR2 SMNVEV (reference sequence). Trimming cost V 3 bases and J 6 bases, with 12 bases left between them. The length of the CDR3 is 13 residues. In DNA, the CDR3 is TGTGCCAGCAGTTTTCAGGGACCTGGCGAGCAGTACTTC. Amino acids: CASSFQGPGEQYF.

The V call is TRBV10-3, the J call TRBJ2-2; 10 positions match TRBD2. The trim removed 8 bases at V and 6 bases at J, leaving 9 bases unmatched. CDR1 ENHRY and CDR2 SYGVKD come from the germline V gene. This CDR3 region has 15 residues. CDR3 protein: CAIPSGSLSAGELFF. In nucleotides, the CDR3 is TGTGCCATCCCTAGCGGGAGCCTTAGTGCCGGGGAGCTGTTTTTT.

DNA for the CDR3: TGTGCCAGCAGCCCGAGTGAGTCCGAGCAGTACTTC. Translated, it gives CASSPSESEQYF. The gene calls are TRBV9 and TRBJ2-7; unclear D gene. Trimming took 4 bases from V and 6 from J, leaving 11 bases between them. CDR1 is SGDLS and CDR2 is YYNGEE in the germline V gene. CDR3 length: 12 amino acids.

In nucleotides, the CDR3 is TGTGCCAGCAGCCCCGTACTAGCGGGATCCTACGAGCAGTACTTC. Its translation: CASSPVLAGSYEQYF. The rearrangement joins TRBV7-6 to TRBJ2-7, with 10 bases that match TRBD2. The CDR3 has 15 amino acids. Germline V gene data show CDR1 as SGHVS and CDR2 as FNYEAQ. V shed 5 bases and J 1 base; nucleotides not matched to a gene: 5.

The gene calls are TRBV18 and TRBJ1-3; a possible D gene is TRBD1 (6 bases). CDR3 length: 14 amino acids. V shed 4 bases and J shed 2 bases, with 9 bases lying between them. Germline CDR1 reads KGHSH; CDR2 reads LQKENI. The CDR3 reads CASSQDSAGNTIYF. The CDR3 DNA sequence: TGTGCCAGCTCACAGGACAGTGCTGGAAACACCATATATTTT.

The V gene is TRBV28, the J gene TRBJ2-2, with D uncertain. Between the trimmed V and J ends, which lost 6 bases and 6 bases, there was a span of 11 bases. The length of the CDR3 is 13 residues. Germline V lookup: CDR1 MDHEN, CDR2 SYDVKM. The CDR3 DNA reads as TGTGCCAGCAGCCTACTCGGACCCGGGGAGCTGTTTTTT. It encodes CASSLLGPGELFF.

The chain couples TRBV27 to TRBJ2-3; maybe TRBD2 (6 bases). The length of the CDR3 is 16 residues. Germline V gene data show CDR1 as MNHEY and CDR2 as SMNVEV (reference sequence). V lost 4 bases and J lost 0, with 14 bases in between. The CDR3 spells CASSSTGLLSTDTQYF. In nucleotides, the CDR3 is TGTGCCAGCAGTTCTACAGGACTATTAAGCACAGATACGCAGTATTTT.

CDR3 protein: CASSITSGRSEQYF. For the CDR3, the DNA is TGTGCCAGCAGTATCACTAGTGGTCGAAGCGAGCAGTACTTC. The J gene is TRBJ2-5, the V gene TRBV27, with a tentative D call TRBD2 (5 bases). The better agreement between TRBJ2-7 and the DNA end casts doubt on the J call. The CDR3 is 14 residues long. From germline, CDR1 is MNHEY and CDR2 SMNVEV (reference sequence).

This clone was counted once. This chain connects TRBV5-1 to TRBJ2-7; 9 nucleotides agree with TRBD1. V lost 2 bases and J lost 6; bases outside the gene matches: 9. In germline, CDR1 is SGHRS, CDR2 YFSETQ. This CDR3 spans 15 amino acids. CDR3 nucleotide sequence: TGCGCCAGCAGCTTAGAGACAGGGGGTTATGGCGAGCAGTACTTC. It is translated as CASSLETGGYGEQYF.

Here the CDR3 DNA reads TGTGCCAGCAGCGTCTTAGACAGCTTTGGCAAGCAGTACTTC. It specifies CASSVLDSFGKQYF. The chain combines TRBV9 with TRBJ2-7, with D perhaps matching TRBD1 (5 bases). This CDR3 is 14 amino acids long. The V gene's germline CDR1 is SGDLS and CDR2 YYNGEE. V was trimmed by 2 bases and J by 8 bases, leaving 17 bases between them.

V and J are TRBV5-6 and TRBJ2-1, with a tentative D call TRBD2 (6 bases). V dropped 1 base and J dropped 8 bases, with 10 bases sitting between them. CDR3 length equals 13 residues. CDR1 SGHDT and CDR2 YYEEEE come from the germline V gene. CDR3: CASSLSGVDEQFF. DNA for the CDR3: TGTGCCAGCAGCTTGTCGGGGGTGGATGAGCAGTTCTTC.

The chain joins TRBV5-1 to TRBJ1-2; D call uncertain. The CDR3 has 15 amino acids. Germline assignment: CDR1 SGHRS and CDR2 YFSETQ. V was cut by 3 bases and J by 0 bases, with 12 bases left in between. This chain's CDR3 is CASSSMDGSNYGYTF. CDR3 coding DNA: TGCGCCAGCAGCTCAATGGACGGGTCTAACTATGGCTACACCTTC.